Each of the 6 T cell receptor beta chains below was sequenced from the same sample in a study of brain metastases from non-small cell lung cancer (dated by TCRdb to between 2018 and 2021). The method behind the library was the immunoSEQ multiplex PCR assay. In TCRdb, the immuneACCESS table is reduced to in-frame sequences with V and J assigned. These tables do not hold every clone; where another copy was compared, an unresolved V gene accounts for under half, and the others remain unexplained. This sample holds fewer than 5,500 clones; about nine tenths were observed only once. The ten most abundant clones make up nearly 6.5% of the sample. Sequencing was performed on primary lung tumor tissue. This specimen's cell subset or site label, per the study, means: primary lung tumor paired with brain metastasis. The receptors come from a donor at least 40 years old with non-small cell lung cancer.

The chain links TRBV28 to TRBJ2-1; D remains ambiguous. The CDR3 has 15 amino acids. Germline CDR1 reads MDHEN; CDR2 reads SYDVKM. V was shortened by 5 bases and J by 4 bases, with 15 bases between the two germline ends. CDR3 nucleotide sequence: TGTGCCAGCAGTCCCTTTTACGCCGCTTACAATGAGCAGTTCTTC. This codes for CASSPFYAAYNEQFF.

The genes are TRBV19 and TRBJ2-2; D gene unclear. Germline V gives CDR1 LNHDA, CDR2 SQIVND (reference sequence). The CDR3 is made up of 12 amino acids. V was cut by 10 bases and J by 7 bases, with 13 bases left in between. The CDR3 spells CAITGLRGELFF. As DNA, the CDR3 is TGTGCCATTACTGGGTTACGCGGGGAGCTGTTTTTT.

V is TRBV29-1 and J is TRBJ1-1, with TRBD1 matching 7 bases. Germline V gene lookup returns CDR1 SQVTM and CDR2 ANQGSEA. Trimming at V came to 5 bases and at J to 6 bases, leaving 3 bases not matched to a gene. This CDR3 has 11 residues. The CDR3 reads CSVRQGPEAFF. CDR3 DNA: TGCAGCGTTAGACAGGGACCTGAAGCTTTCTTT.

For this clone: Other nucleotide sequences from this sample produce the same CDR3. CDR3 sequence: CASVRRWTGPGELFF. The CDR3 DNA is TGCGCCAGCGTCCGGCGGTGGACAGGGCCCGGGGAGCTGTTTTTT. The chain is built from TRBV10-1 and TRBJ2-2, with 8 bases that match TRBD1. Trimming at V came to 8 bases and at J to 6 bases, leaving 11 bases not matched to a gene. The CDR3 loop spans 15 amino acids. Per germline, CDR1 WNHNN and CDR2 SYGVQD (reference sequence).

The gene calls are TRBV4-1 and TRBJ2-1; TRBD2 agrees at 8 bases. There are 20 residues in the CDR3. CDR1 and CDR2 from the germline V gene are MGHRA and YSYEKL. The J segment lost 8 bases and the V segment lost 4 bases, leaving 25 bases of the junction unmatched. The CDR3 nucleotides are TGCGCCAGCAGCCGACTTCGCGTACTAGCGGCCAGAGGGGGTACCGATGAGCAGTTCTTC. As protein: CASSRLRVLAARGGTDEQFF.

The chain couples TRBV4-1 to TRBJ2-1; 9 nucleotides align to TRBD1. CDR3 length equals 15 residues. Looked up from germline, CDR1 is MGHRA and CDR2 is YSYEKL. V gave up 6 bases and J gave up 4 bases; unmatched junction bases: 7. DNA of the CDR3: TGCGCCAGCAGTCAGTCCGGGACAGGGTACAATGAGCAGTTCTTC. Protein: CASSQSGTGYNEQFF.